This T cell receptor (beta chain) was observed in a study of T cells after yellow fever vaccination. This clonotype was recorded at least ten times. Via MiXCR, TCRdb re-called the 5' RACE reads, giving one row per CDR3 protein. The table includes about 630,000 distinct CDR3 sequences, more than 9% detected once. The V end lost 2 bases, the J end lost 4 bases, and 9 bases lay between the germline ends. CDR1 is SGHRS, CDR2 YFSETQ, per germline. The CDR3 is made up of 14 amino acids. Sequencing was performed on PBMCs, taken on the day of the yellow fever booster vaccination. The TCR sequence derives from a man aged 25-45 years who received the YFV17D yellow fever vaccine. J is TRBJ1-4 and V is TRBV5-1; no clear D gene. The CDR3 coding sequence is TGCGCCAGCAGCTTCACGGGGATTAATGAAAAACTGTTTTTT. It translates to CASSFTGINEKLFF.